This T cell receptor (beta chain) was sequenced for a study of blood T cell repertoires in COVID-19. Study context: T cells, B-cell-depleted T cells, or PBMCs supplied cDNA or gDNA.

Libraries were prepared by immunoSEQ multiplex PCR; TCRdb keeps only in-frame clonotypes and omits some of them. This sample yields under 200,000 clones, of which over 75% are seen a single time; about 7% belongs to the top ten. Trimming cost V 2 bases and J 4 bases, with 9 bases left between them. This CDR3 contains 14 residues. Germline CDR1 SGHTS, CDR2 YDEGEE. J is TRBJ2-2 and V is TRBV5-8; TRBD1 is a possible D gene (6 bases). Sequencing input: PBMCs or T cells enriched from blood (not recorded which). The TCR comes from a woman aged 45 to 65 who had recovered from COVID-19. CDR3 protein: CASSFLQGTGELFF. In DNA form, the CDR3 reads TGTGCCAGCAGCTTCTTACAGGGCACCGGGGAGCTGTTTTTT.